The 19 T cell receptor beta chains listed next were all sequenced from one sample in a study of cytomegalovirus exposure and HLA in healthy donors. It was with 60 Vbeta and 13 Jbeta primers that the PCR ran. TCRdb's copy holds only in-frame clones and misses some; the assay was immunoSEQ multiplex PCR. The table shows 150,000 to 200,000 clones, with roughly nine tenths occurring only once. The sequencing sample was made of PBMCs. These receptors were taken from a girl younger than two in good health and CMV-seronegative.

The chain joins TRBV19 to TRBJ2-7; 7 nucleotides match TRBD1. From germline, CDR1 is LNHDA and CDR2 SQIVND (reference sequence). The CDR3 has 14 residues. V was pared by 5 bases and J by 2 bases, with 6 bases of the junction left unmatched. The CDR3 here is CASSPLDRTYEQYF. DNA of the CDR3: TGTGCCAGTAGTCCTTTGGACAGGACCTACGAGCAGTACTTC.

The chain carries TRBV7-9 and TRBJ2-2; 9 nucleotides line up with TRBD2. Per germline, CDR1 SEHNR and CDR2 FQNEAQ (reference sequence). The V segment lost 5 bases and the J segment 5 bases; nucleotides outside the gene matches: 9. The CDR3 has 16 amino acids. The CDR3 sequence is CASSIEREAYTGELFF. The CDR3 nucleotides are TGTGCCAGCAGCATTGAGCGGGAGGCGTATACCGGGGAGCTGTTTTTT.

This chain connects TRBV18 to TRBJ1-4, with D possibly matching TRBD1 (5 bases). The germline V gene encodes CDR1 KGHSH and CDR2 LQKENI. V shed 1 base and J shed 8 bases, with 5 bases lying between them. The CDR3 spans 12 residues. CDR3 in amino acids: CASSPQGEKLFF. The CDR3 DNA sequence: TGTGCCAGCTCACCACAGGGGGAAAAACTGTTTTTT.

This clone was found once. This sample also contains other DNA sequences that code for the same CDR3. The genes are TRBV4-1 and TRBJ2-5; D uncertain. The germline V and J ends were trimmed by 0 bases and 5 bases, with 7 bases remaining between them. CDR1 and CDR2 (germline): MGHRA, YSYEKL. The CDR3 loop spans 13 amino acids. DNA for the CDR3: TGCGCCAGCAGCCAAGAGAACAAGGAGACCCAGTACTTC. Protein: CASSQENKETQYF.

The V and J genes are TRBV6-1 and TRBJ1-6; D may be TRBD1 (6 bases). Germline V CDR1 and CDR2: MNHNS, SASEGT. The CDR3 is made up of 15 amino acids. V was trimmed by 6 bases and J by 10 bases, leaving 19 bases between them. The DNA for the CDR3 is TGTGCCAGCAGGGGCACCCAGGGGCCAGGGTCACCCCTCCACTTT. Translating gives CASRGTQGPGSPLHF.

The chain joins TRBV6-5 to TRBJ1-1; possible D gene TRBD1, 6 bases. This CDR3 has 14 amino acids. Germline CDR1 is MNHEY and CDR2 is SVGAGI. V was trimmed by 3 bases and J by 5 bases, leaving 13 bases between them. The DNA for the CDR3 is TGTGCCAGCAGTTATGAGGGGAGGGGGACTGAAGCTTTCTTT. Amino acid sequence: CASSYEGRGTEAFF.

This chain connects TRBV11-2 to TRBJ2-2; 10 bases agree with TRBD2. The CDR3 spans 16 residues. V lost 7 bases to trimming and J lost 2 bases; unmatched junction nucleotides: 7. CDR1 is SGHAT and CDR2 is FQNNGV in the germline V gene. CDR3 sequence reads: CASKTGLAFNTGELFF. For the CDR3, the DNA is TGTGCCAGCAAGACGGGACTAGCGTTTAACACCGGGGAGCTGTTTTTT.

The V gene is TRBV2, the J gene TRBJ2-1, with TRBD1 matching over 10 bases. This CDR3 contains 13 residues. Germline V gene lookup returns CDR1 SNHLY and CDR2 FYNNEI. The V gene end was trimmed by 9 bases and the J gene end by 5 bases; junction bases not matched to a gene: 4. The CDR3 here is CASSGQGDNEQFF. In DNA, the CDR3 is TGTGCCAGTTCAGGACAGGGGGACAATGAGCAGTTCTTC.

This chain connects TRBV5-1 to TRBJ2-1; tentatively, D is TRBD2 (5 bases). V gave up 5 bases and J gave up 0 bases, with 18 bases separating them. Per the germline V gene, CDR1 is SGHRS and CDR2 is YFSETQ. The CDR3 covers 17 residues. The DNA of the CDR3 is TGCGCCAGCAGTTCTGTCGCCGGGGTCAGCTCCTACAATGAGCAGTTCTTC. Translated: CASSSVAGVSSYNEQFF.

The gene calls are TRBV4-1 and TRBJ2-1; a possible D gene is TRBD2 (6 bases). The CDR3 length is 17 residues. Trimming removed 1 base from V and 8 bases from J, with 21 bases in between. Germline V gene data show CDR1 as MGHRA and CDR2 as YSYEKL. CDR3 amino acids: CASSQVGYGSLMYEQFF. The CDR3 nucleotides read TGCGCCAGCAGCCAAGTTGGGTACGGGAGCTTAATGTATGAGCAGTTCTTC.

V and J are TRBV4-3 and TRBJ2-7; the match to TRBD2 covers 10 bases. V lost 4 bases to trimming and J lost 3 bases; unmatched junction nucleotides: 12. This CDR3 contains 17 residues. Germline-derived CDR1 and CDR2 are LGHNA and YSLEER. The CDR3 reads CASSRALTSGDFYEQYF. The CDR3 bases are TGCGCCAGCAGCCGGGCCCTCACTAGCGGGGATTTCTACGAGCAGTACTTC.

This clone was seen only once. The CDR3 DNA reads TGTGCCAGCGGCGGGGCCAGCTCCTACAATGAGCAGTTCTTC. Its protein is CASGGASSYNEQFF. The chain recombines TRBV2 with TRBJ2-1, with a weak D call TRBD2 (6 bases). Trimming stripped 8 bases from V and 0 bases from J, with 11 bases between. CDR1 is SNHLY, CDR2 FYNNEI, per germline. The CDR3 consists of 14 residues.

The chain is built from TRBV2 and TRBJ1-1; weak D call: TRBD1 (5 bases). The CDR3 spans 13 residues. Germline loops: CDR1 SNHLY, CDR2 FYNNEI. V gave up 8 bases and J gave up 8 bases, with 18 bases separating them. The CDR3 sequence is CASEVGGGGEAFF. Here the CDR3 DNA reads TGTGCCAGCGAGGTCGGGGGGGGTGGCGAAGCTTTCTTT.

This chain links TRBV11-2 with TRBJ2-7, with 9 bases identical to TRBD1. The V gene's germline CDR1 is SGHAT and CDR2 FQNNGV. With V trimmed by 3 bases and J by 2 bases, 14 bases remained unmatched. This CDR3 has 18 residues. Here the CDR3 DNA reads TGTGCCAGCAGCTTTGTGAGTTCGTCCGGACAGGGGCCCTACGAGCAGTACTTC. As protein: CASSFVSSSGQGPYEQYF.

This chain joins TRBV9 and TRBJ2-7; no firm D call. V was shortened by 0 bases and J by 6 bases, with 10 bases between the two germline ends. The CDR3 totals 13 residues. The germline V gene encodes CDR1 SGDLS and CDR2 YYNGEE. The CDR3 protein is CASSVAEVGEQYF. CDR3 coding DNA: TGTGCCAGCAGCGTAGCTGAGGTCGGCGAGCAGTACTTC.

This chain links TRBV7-9 with TRBJ1-5; no firm D call. Germline CDR1 reads SEHNR; CDR2 reads FQNEAQ (reference sequence). CDR3 length: 13 residues. Deletions cut 10 bases from V and 3 bases from J, with 13 bases between. The CDR3 region is CATAGIDNQPQHF. The DNA of the CDR3 is TGTGCCACTGCAGGTATAGACAATCAGCCCCAGCATTTT.

Here the CDR3 reads CASSGQGRVYEQYF. The DNA of the CDR3 is TGCGCCAGCAGCGGACAGGGGAGGGTCTACGAGCAGTACTTC. V and J are TRBV5-1 and TRBJ2-7, with TRBD1 matching over 9 bases. V lost 4 bases and J lost 3; bases outside the gene matches: 5. Germline loops: CDR1 SGHRS, CDR2 YFSETQ. This CDR3 contains 14 residues.

To note about this clone: One end of the junction varies from germline; a read error may be responsible. The genes are TRBV7-2 and TRBJ2-2, with 12 bases identical to TRBD2. The CDR3 covers 15 residues. Looked up from germline, CDR1 is SGHTA and CDR2 is FQGNSA. Written as DNA, the CDR3 is TGTGCCAGCAGCCTAGCGGGAGGGCATACCGGGGAGCTGTTTTTT. Its translation: CASSLAGGHTGELFF.

The CDR3 DNA reads TGTGCCAGCAGTTTAGCAGGGTATGGGACCGGGGAGCTGTTTTTT. It translates to CASSLAGYGTGELFF. This sequence joins TRBV27 and TRBJ2-2, with D possibly matching TRBD1 (5 bases). Trimming pared 2 bases from V and 5 bases from J, leaving 12 bases between. The CDR3 is 15 residues long. Germline V gives CDR1 MNHEY, CDR2 SMNVEV (reference sequence).